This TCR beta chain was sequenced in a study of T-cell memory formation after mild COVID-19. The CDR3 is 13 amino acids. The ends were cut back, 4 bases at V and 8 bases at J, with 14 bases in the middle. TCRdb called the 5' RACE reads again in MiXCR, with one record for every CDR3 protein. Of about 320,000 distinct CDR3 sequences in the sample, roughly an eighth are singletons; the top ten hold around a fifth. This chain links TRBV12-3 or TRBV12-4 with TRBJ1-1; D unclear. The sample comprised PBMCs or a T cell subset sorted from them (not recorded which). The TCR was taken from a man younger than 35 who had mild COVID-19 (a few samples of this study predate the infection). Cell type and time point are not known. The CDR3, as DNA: TGTGCCAGCAGTTCCCATTCCGGTTCAGAAGCTTTCTTT. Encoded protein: CASSSHSGSEAFF.